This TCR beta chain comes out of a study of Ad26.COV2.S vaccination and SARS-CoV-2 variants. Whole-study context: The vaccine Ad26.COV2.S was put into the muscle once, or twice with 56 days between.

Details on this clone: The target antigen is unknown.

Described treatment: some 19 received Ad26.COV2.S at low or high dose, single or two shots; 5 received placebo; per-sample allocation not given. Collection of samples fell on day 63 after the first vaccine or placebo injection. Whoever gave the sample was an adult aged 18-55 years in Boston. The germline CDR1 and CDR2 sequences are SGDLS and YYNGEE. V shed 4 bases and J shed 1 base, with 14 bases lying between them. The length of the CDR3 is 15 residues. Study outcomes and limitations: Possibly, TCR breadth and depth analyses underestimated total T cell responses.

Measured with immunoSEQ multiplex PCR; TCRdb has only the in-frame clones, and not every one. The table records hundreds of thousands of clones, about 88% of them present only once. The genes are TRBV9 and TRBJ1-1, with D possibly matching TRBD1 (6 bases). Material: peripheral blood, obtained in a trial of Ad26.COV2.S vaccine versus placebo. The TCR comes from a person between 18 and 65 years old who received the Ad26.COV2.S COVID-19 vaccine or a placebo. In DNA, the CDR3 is TGTGCCAGCAGCCTAGGGCAGGGGACGAACACTGAAGCTTTCTTT. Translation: CASSLGQGTNTEAFF.